Here is one TCR beta chain with its context. Indicated time point: newly diagnosed GD, antithyroid drugs for less than 3 months. Researchers made the TCR library from RNA that was extracted from PBMCs. CDR1 is MNHEY and CDR2 is SVGEGT in the germline V gene. The CDR3 is 14 residues long. Trimming removed 2 bases from V and 0 bases from J, with 6 bases in between. The data are from a study of regulatory T cells in long-lasting Graves disease. Combining iRepertoire HTBI primers with Arm-PCR of CDR3 regions, the authors built TCR beta libraries. One entry per CDR3 protein results from TCRdb running MiXCR on the multiplex PCR reads. The sample consists of about 540,000 distinct CDR3 sequences, about 13% of them appearing once. This sample was shared with a second study, whose subject was T cells in Graves' hyperthyroidism and ophthalmopathy.

V gene TRBV6-2 or TRBV6-3 combines with J gene TRBJ2-3; D is ambiguous. The clonotype comes from a man under 40 with Graves disease. The starting material was peripheral blood mononuclear cells (PBMCs), obtained at new diagnosis, from a patient treated with antithyroid drugs. The CDR3 DNA reads as TGTGCCAGCAGTTACGCGTCCAGCACAGATACGCAGTATTTT. Translation: CASSYASSTDTQYF.